This T cell receptor (beta chain) comes out of a study of breast tumors, draining lymph nodes, adjacent tissues. TCRdb recomputed calls from the multiplex PCR reads with MiXCR, one row per CDR3 protein. The data show over 20,000 distinct CDR3 sequences, with 25% to 35% seen just once and around 10% held by the top ten. Study-wide results and limits: Tumor repertoires ranked between lymph nodes and nontumor tissue in diversity, with V and J gene preferences.

About this clonotype: The antigen is unknown.

There are 14 residues in the CDR3. CDR1 SGHVS and CDR2 FQNEAQ come from the germline V gene. The chain couples TRBV7-8 to TRBJ2-1; tentative D call: TRBD1 (6 bases). The DNA end is more similar to TRBJ2-7, so the J call may be wrong. Sequences were obtained from breast tumor tissue. This TCR was sampled from a female donor with breast cancer. Some clones in this sample may be carry-over from other donors' samples. DNA of the CDR3: TGTGCCAGCAGCTTGGACAGCAGCTCCTACGAGCAGTACTTC. Translated: CASSLDSSSYEQYF.